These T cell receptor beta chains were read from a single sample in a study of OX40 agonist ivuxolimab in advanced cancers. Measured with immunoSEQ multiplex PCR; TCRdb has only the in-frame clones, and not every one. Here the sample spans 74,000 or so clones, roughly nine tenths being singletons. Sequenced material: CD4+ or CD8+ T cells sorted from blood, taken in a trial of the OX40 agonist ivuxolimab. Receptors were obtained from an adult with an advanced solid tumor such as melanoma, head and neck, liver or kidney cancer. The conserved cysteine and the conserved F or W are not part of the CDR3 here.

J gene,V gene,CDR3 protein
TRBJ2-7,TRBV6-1,ASSGTEQY
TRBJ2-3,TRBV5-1,ASSPGDSEFTDTQY
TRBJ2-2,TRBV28,ASRQGATGELF
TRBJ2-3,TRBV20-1,SARRLDTQY
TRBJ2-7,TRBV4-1,ASSQDPLGTVYEQY
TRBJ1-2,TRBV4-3,ASSRDRAYGYT
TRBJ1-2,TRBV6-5,ASSRTSGEVYGYT
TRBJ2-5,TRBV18,ASSNQGQAAQY
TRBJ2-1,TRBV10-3,AIRVDRMYNEQF
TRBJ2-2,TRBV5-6,ASSLGVAGELF
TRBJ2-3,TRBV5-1,ASSLGANRNTQY
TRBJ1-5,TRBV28,ASSLVLGEGQPQH
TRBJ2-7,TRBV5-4,ATPLGVGPYEQY
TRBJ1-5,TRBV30,AWSYSNQPQH
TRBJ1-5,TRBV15,ATRDSGEPQH
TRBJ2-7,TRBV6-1,ASSEDRDRGEQY
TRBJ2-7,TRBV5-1,ASSPTQGIGEQY
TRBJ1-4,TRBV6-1,ASTESGRSNEKLF
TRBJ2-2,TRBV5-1,ASSLGPGLSMGGELF
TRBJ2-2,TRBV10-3,AISRADLTNTGELF
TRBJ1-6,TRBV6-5,ASSYSGRISPLH
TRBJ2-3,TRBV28,ASSSLAGGLRLAQY